Following are 14 T cell receptor beta chains from one sample sequenced in a study of blood T cells in healthy people across ages. The authors ran a second PCR of roughly 6 to 12 cycles using a sample-barcoded 5' primer and a J-beta primer mix. A single record per CDR3 protein comes from TCRdb applying MiXCR to the 5' RACE reads. The table lists 630,000 or so distinct CDR3 sequences, about 30% of them singletons. The sequenced material came from blood. Every receptor here comes from a woman over 75 in good health.

This clonotype was seen ten or more times. CDR3 loop: CASSPQQDYEQYF. As DNA, the CDR3 is TGTGCCAGCTCACCACAACAAGACTACGAGCAGTACTTC. This chain connects TRBV18 to TRBJ2-7; D gene ambiguous. The CDR3 is 13 amino acids. The V and J ends lost 1 base and 3 bases respectively, with 7 bases between them. Germline V gives CDR1 KGHSH, CDR2 LQKENI.

In the case of this clonotype: This may come from a read error, since a much larger clone is one base off. The rearrangement links TRBV6-2 or TRBV6-3 to TRBJ2-3; no reliable D call. From germline, CDR1 is MNHEY and CDR2 SVGEGT. There are 15 residues in the CDR3. The CDR3 spells CASGYSRTITDTQYF. The CDR3 nucleotides are TGTGCCAGCGGTTACTCAAGGACCATCACAGATACGCAGTATTTT.

Comments on this clonotype: Possible read error: a much larger clone is one base away. V and J are TRBV3-1 and TRBJ1-2; D uncertain. The CDR3 is 14 amino acids. Per the germline V gene, CDR1 is LGHDT and CDR2 is YNNKEL (reference sequence). V was clipped by 0 bases and J by 12 bases, with 17 bases between them. CDR3 loop: CASSQDKGSEGHTF. The CDR3 nucleotides read TGTGCCAGCAGCCAAGATAAAGGCTCGGAAGGCCACACCTTC.

Notes on this clonotype: The final CDR3 position lacks the conserved phenylalanine or tryptophan, pointing to a likely read error. The V gene is TRBV7-6, the J gene TRBJ2-1; 7 bases are a match to TRBD2. Germline lookup yields CDR1 SGHVS and CDR2 FNYEAQ. The length of the CDR3 is 14 residues. The junction had 8 bases not matched to a gene; V was cut back by 6 bases and J by 6 bases. This CDR3 is CASSSGTIGNEQFC. DNA for the CDR3: TGTGCCAGCAGTTCCGGGACTATCGGCAATGAGCAGTTCTGC.

The CDR3 nucleotides read TGTGCCAGCAGTCCTCGGATAGATGAGCAGTACTTC. It translates to CASSPRIDEQYF. V and J are TRBV6-5 and TRBJ2-5; no clear D gene. Per the germline V gene, CDR1 is MNHEY and CDR2 is SVGAGI. V lost 5 bases and J lost 11, with 15 bases in between. The CDR3 runs 12 residues.

This clonotype turned up a few times. CDR3 amino acids: CSVAINLGQPQHF. The CDR3, as DNA: TGCAGCGTTGCAATTAATCTGGGACAGCCCCAGCATTTT. The V and J genes are TRBV29-1 and TRBJ1-5; D gene uncertain. The V and J ends lost 4 bases and 7 bases respectively, with 14 bases between them. The CDR3 length is 13 residues. Germline V gene lookup returns CDR1 SQVTM and CDR2 ANQGSEA.

The chain carries TRBV9 and TRBJ2-1; possible D gene TRBD2, 5 bases. Between the trimmed V and J ends, which lost 3 bases and 12 bases, there was a span of 19 bases. From germline, CDR1 is SGDLS and CDR2 YYNGEE. The CDR3 covers 14 residues. CDR3 sequence (DNA): TGTGCCAGCAGCGGAGGTCGAGGGTGCATAGGGCAGTTCTTC. Protein sequence: CASSGGRGCIGQFF. Complete variable domain (other parts from reference TRBV9 and TRBJ2-1): DSGVTQTPKHLITATGQRVTLRCSPRSGDLSVYWYQQSLDQGLQFLIQYYNGEERAKGNILERFSAQQFPDLHSELNLSSLELGDSALYFCASSGGRGCIGQFFGPGTRLTVL.

This clonotype was recorded at least ten times. This could be a read error, since a much larger clone is one nucleotide away. The chain is built from TRBV10-3 and TRBJ2-5; D is perhaps TRBD1 or TRBD2 (5 bases each). V lost 4 bases to trimming and J lost 11 bases, with 14 bases between them. Germline V CDR1 and CDR2: ENHRY, SYGVKD. CDR3 length equals 12 residues. The CDR3 loop reads CAISVRDDEQYF. CDR3 in DNA: TGTGCCATCAGTGTCAGGGACGATGAGCAGTACTTC.

This clonotype came up a few times. A much larger clone is a single base away; this may be a read error. The CDR3: CATRLAGIYTQYF. The DNA for the CDR3 is TGTGCCACCCGACTAGCGGGGATATATACGCAGTATTTT. This chain links TRBV12-3 or TRBV12-4 with TRBJ2-3; 11 bases match TRBD2. The CDR3 is made up of 13 amino acids. Losses at the gene ends were 10 bases for V and 7 bases for J; bases not matched to a gene: 7.

The chain carries TRBV4-3 and TRBJ2-2; 8 nucleotides match TRBD2. V lost 6 bases, J lost 6 bases, and 12 bases stayed unmatched. The CDR3 is 16 amino acids. The germline V gene encodes CDR1 LGHNA and CDR2 YSLEER. CDR3 loop: CASSSAAGGWAGELFF. CDR3 coding DNA: TGCGCCAGCAGTTCAGCTGCGGGGGGATGGGCCGGGGAGCTGTTTTTT.

The chain couples TRBV5-1 to TRBJ2-1, with 7 bases fitting TRBD2. V shed 0 bases and J 9 bases; nucleotides not matched to a gene: 12. This CDR3 spans 16 amino acids. Per germline, CDR1 SGHRS and CDR2 YFSETQ. CDR3 nucleotide sequence: TGCGCCAGCAGCTTGGACCCGACTAGCTGGAGGGCTGAGCAGTTCTTC. Translated, it gives CASSLDPTSWRAEQFF.

This clonotype came up many times. The chain is built from TRBV15 and TRBJ2-5; D could derive from TRBD1 or TRBD2 (5 bases each). Germline V lookup: CDR1 LNHNV, CDR2 YYDKDF (reference sequence). The CDR3 is made up of 13 amino acids. Between the trimmed V and J ends, which lost 3 bases and 2 bases, there was a span of 7 bases. The CDR3 sequence is CATSSWGQETQYF. As DNA, the CDR3 is TGTGCCACCAGCAGTTGGGGGCAAGAGACCCAGTACTTC.

This clonotype was counted at least ten times. The rearrangement links TRBV5-1 to TRBJ2-1; D remains unclear. The length of the CDR3 is 14 residues. Trimming removed 0 bases at V and 8 bases at J, with 12 bases between. Germline-derived CDR1 and CDR2 are SGHRS and YFSETQ. Written as DNA, the CDR3 is TGCGCCAGCAGCTTGGATCCGTCAGGCGATGAGCAGTTCTTC. Translating it yields CASSLDPSGDEQFF.

The V gene is TRBV7-9, the J gene TRBJ2-7, with 16 bases matching TRBD2. The CDR3 consists of 19 residues. The junction had 12 bases not matched to a gene; V was cut back by 5 bases and J by 2 bases. Germline V gives CDR1 SEHNR, CDR2 FQNEAQ (reference sequence). CDR3: CASSRGTSGGALIPYEQYF. Here the CDR3 DNA reads TGTGCCAGCAGCCGTGGGACTAGCGGGGGGGCCCTGATTCCCTACGAGCAGTACTTC. The whole variable domain, filled in from reference TRBV7-9 and TRBJ2-7, reads DTGVSQNPRHKITKRGQNVTFRCDPISEHNRLYWYRQTLGQGPEFLTYFQNEAQLEKSRLLSDRFSAERPKGSFSTLEIQRTEQGDSAMYLCASSRGTSGGALIPYEQYFGPGTRLTVT.